Below are 25 T cell receptor beta chains sequenced from a single sample in a study of cytomegalovirus exposure and HLA in healthy donors. Produced via immunoSEQ multiplex PCR; TCRdb's table is partial and in-frame only. The sample lists about 98,000 clones, 87% occurring once. The specimen sequenced was PBMCs. The receptors were gathered from a woman in her twenties or thirties in good health and CMV-seronegative.

The chain links TRBV5-1 to TRBJ1-1; D ambiguous. The V end lost 3 bases, the J end lost 4 bases, and 10 bases lay between the germline ends. The CDR3 totals 13 residues. Germline CDR1 reads SGHRS; CDR2 reads YFSETQ. CDR3 in amino acids: CASSYFGGTEAFF. The CDR3 DNA is TGCGCCAGCAGCTATTTCGGCGGCACTGAAGCTTTCTTT.

V gene TRBV2 combines with J gene TRBJ1-1, with TRBD1 as a possible D gene (6 bases). The V end lost 6 bases, the J end lost 0 bases, and 20 bases lay between the germline ends. The length of the CDR3 is 17 residues. Germline-derived CDR1 and CDR2 are SNHLY and FYNNEI. The DNA of the CDR3 is TGTGCCAGCAGGGATCCGGGACACTGGGGCATGAACACTGAAGCTTTCTTT. Its protein is CASRDPGHWGMNTEAFF.

This clone was seen a single time. Other DNA sequences from this sample encode an identical CDR3 as well. This chain links TRBV10-3 with TRBJ1-4; D unresolved. The CDR3 is 11 amino acids. Trimming took off 5 bases at V and 8 bases at J, with 6 bases between the two ends. Germline CDR1 ENHRY, CDR2 SYGVKD. CDR3 sequence: CAISPGEKLFF. The CDR3 bases are TGTGCCATCAGTCCCGGGGAAAAACTGTTTTTT.

The rearrangement uses TRBV4-3 and TRBJ1-3; D is ambiguous. This CDR3 has 16 residues. V lost 1 base to trimming and J lost 0 bases, with 10 bases between them. Germline V gene data show CDR1 as LGHNA and CDR2 as YSLEER. CDR3: CASSQAATGSGNTIYF. The CDR3 DNA sequence: TGCGCCAGCAGCCAAGCCGCCACCGGCTCTGGAAACACCATATATTTT.

This rearrangement joins TRBV19 to TRBJ2-2; the D gene is possibly TRBD2 (6 bases). Trimming cost V 8 bases and J 4 bases, with 23 bases left between them. Germline CDR1 reads LNHDA; CDR2 reads SQIVND (reference sequence). The CDR3 loop spans 17 amino acids. The CDR3 loop reads CASGKSRGGEGTGELFF. The CDR3 coding sequence is TGTGCCAGTGGAAAGAGCCGGGGAGGTGAGGGCACCGGGGAGCTGTTTTTT.

The chain employs TRBV5-5 and TRBJ1-1; D unclear. CDR3 length: 13 residues. In germline, CDR1 is SGHKS, CDR2 YYEKEE (reference sequence). V lost 3 bases, J lost 3 bases, and 9 bases lay in between. The CDR3 region is CASSSQWYTEAFF. The CDR3 nucleotides read TGTGCCAGCAGCTCACAATGGTACACTGAAGCTTTCTTT.

DNA of the CDR3: TGCGCCAGCAGCCACTTTCTAGCGGGGTCAGATACGCAGTATTTT. Amino acids: CASSHFLAGSDTQYF. The V call is TRBV4-1, the J call TRBJ2-3; TRBD2 agrees at 9 bases. The J segment lost 4 bases and the V segment lost 3 bases, leaving 5 bases of the junction unmatched. Germline V gives CDR1 MGHRA, CDR2 YSYEKL. The CDR3 has 15 residues.

This CDR3 reads CASSLGPGGNQPQHF. As DNA, the CDR3 is TGTGCCAGCAGCTTGGGTCCGGGGGGCAATCAGCCCCAGCATTTT. The rearrangement joins TRBV7-2 to TRBJ1-5; D may be TRBD1 (5 bases). This CDR3 spans 15 amino acids. V was shortened by 3 bases and J by 2 bases, with 11 bases between the two germline ends. Germline CDR1 and CDR2: SGHTA and FQGNSA.

The rearrangement links TRBV7-2 to TRBJ2-3, with D possibly TRBD2 on 5 matching bases. V was cut by 0 bases and J by 2 bases, with 9 bases left in between. CDR3 length: 15 amino acids. Germline CDR1 is SGHTA and CDR2 is FQGNSA. Here the CDR3 reads CASSLAGGDTDTQYF. The CDR3 bases are TGTGCCAGCAGCTTAGCAGGAGGAGACACAGATACGCAGTATTTT. Combining the CDR3 with reference TRBV7-2 and TRBJ2-3 gives the whole variable domain GAGVSQSPSNKVTEKGKDVELRCDPISGHTALYWYRQSLGQGLEFLIYFQGNSAPDKSGLPSDRFSAERTGGSVSTLTIQRTQQEDSAVYLCASSLAGGDTDTQYFGPGTRLTVL.

The chain has TRBV25-1 and TRBJ2-1, with D possibly matching TRBD2 (6 bases). This CDR3 has 18 residues. V was clipped by 4 bases and J by 0 bases, with 19 bases between them. Germline V gene lookup returns CDR1 MGHDK and CDR2 SYGVNS. The CDR3 nucleotides are TGTGCCAGCAGTGGACTCCCAGGACGGGGGACCTCCTACAATGAGCAGTTCTTC. Amino acid sequence: CASSGLPGRGTSYNEQFF. Filled out from reference TRBV25-1 and TRBJ2-1, the complete variable domain reads EADIYQTPRYLVIGTGKKITLECSQTMGHDKMYWYQQDPGMELHLIHYSYGVNSTEKGDLSSESTVSRIRTEHFPLTLESARPSHTSQYLCASSGLPGRGTSYNEQFFGPGTRLTVL.

The chain joins TRBV7-2 to TRBJ2-4, with D maybe TRBD1 (5 bases). V lost 0 bases and J lost 3, with 18 bases in between. There are 18 residues in the CDR3. Germline assignment: CDR1 SGHTA and CDR2 FQGNSA. CDR3 sequence: CASSLALSIGVNKNIQYF. The CDR3 DNA reads as TGTGCCAGCAGCTTAGCGCTCTCGATAGGGGTGAACAAAAACATTCAGTACTTC. The full variable domain, with the rest looked up from reference TRBV7-2 and TRBJ2-4, is GAGVSQSPSNKVTEKGKDVELRCDPISGHTALYWYRQSLGQGLEFLIYFQGNSAPDKSGLPSDRFSAERTGGSVSTLTIQRTQQEDSAVYLCASSLALSIGVNKNIQYFGAGTRLSVL.

This clone was seen only once. This chain links TRBV7-6 with TRBJ2-1, with TRBD2 identical over 14 bases. The germline gives CDR1 SGHVS, CDR2 FNYEAQ. V trimming: 5 bases; J trimming: 8 bases; junction bases outside the gene matches: 11. CDR3 size: 17 residues. The CDR3 here is CASSPRVPGLAGDEQFF. The CDR3 DNA reads as TGTGCCAGCAGCCCTAGGGTACCGGGACTAGCGGGAGATGAGCAGTTCTTC.

The chain joins TRBV27 to TRBJ1-1, with 8 bases fitting TRBD1. After removal of 10 bases from V and 4 bases from J, the junction contained 11 bases not matched to a gene. The V gene's germline CDR1 is MNHEY and CDR2 SMNVEV (reference sequence). This CDR3 region has 14 residues. The CDR3 region has the DNA TGTGCCACCACACGACAGGGGTTTGGCACTGAAGCTTTCTTT. This sequence encodes CATTRQGFGTEAFF.

This sequence joins TRBV20-1 and TRBJ2-3; a possible D gene is TRBD1 (5 bases). This CDR3 has 11 amino acids. V lost 1 base and J 11 bases, leaving 10 bases between the germline ends. CDR1 and CDR2 (germline): DFQATT, SNEGSKA (reference sequence). CDR3 in DNA: TGCAGTGCTAGAGTAGGGGTAGAGCAGTATTTT. It codes for CSARVGVEQYF.

J is TRBJ2-2 and V is TRBV4-1, with D unresolved. The germline V and J ends were trimmed by 1 base and 7 bases, with 10 bases remaining between them. The germline gives CDR1 MGHRA, CDR2 YSYEKL. The CDR3 contains 14 residues. The CDR3 sequence: CASSQGPPGGELFF. Written as DNA, the CDR3 is TGCGCCAGCAGCCAAGGGCCGCCGGGCGGGGAGCTGTTTTTT.

The chain joins TRBV7-8 to TRBJ1-1; TRBD1 is a possible D gene (6 bases). Germline V gene data show CDR1 as SGHVS and CDR2 as FQNEAQ. The V and J ends lost 5 bases and 11 bases respectively, with 18 bases between them. The CDR3 has 13 residues. The CDR3 nucleotides are TGTGCCAGCAGCCTACAGGGTCGCCTTGACGCTTTCTTT. Protein sequence: CASSLQGRLDAFF.

The chain employs TRBV28 and TRBJ1-5; D is uncertain. The CDR3 runs to 15 residues. V was clipped by 1 base and J by 1 base, with 8 bases between them. Germline V lookup: CDR1 MDHEN, CDR2 SYDVKM. CDR3: CASSLSRESNQPQHF. The CDR3 DNA follows: TGTGCCAGCAGTTTATCTAGGGAGAGCAATCAGCCCCAGCATTTT.

The rearrangement joins TRBV4-2 to TRBJ1-2, with a weak D call TRBD1 (6 bases). This CDR3 has 16 amino acids. Germline V CDR1 and CDR2: LGHNA, YNFKEQ. Trimming cost V 3 bases and J 5 bases, with 19 bases left between them. This chain's CDR3 is CASSHAGAGVEYGYTF. CDR3 nucleotide sequence: TGTGCCAGCAGCCATGCCGGGGCAGGGGTCGAATATGGCTACACCTTC.

V and J are TRBV2 and TRBJ1-6; D is perhaps TRBD1 (6 bases). CDR1 SNHLY and CDR2 FYNNEI come from the germline V gene. V gave up 6 bases and J gave up 10 bases, with 16 bases separating them. CDR3 length equals 14 residues. In nucleotides, the CDR3 is TGTGCCAGCAGCCCTCCAGGGGTGTTCTCACCCCTCCACTTT. Translated, it gives CASSPPGVFSPLHF.

The V gene is TRBV19, the J gene TRBJ1-1, with D perhaps matching TRBD1 (6 bases). Trimming took off 6 bases at V and 1 base at J, with 12 bases between the two ends. CDR1 and CDR2 from the germline V gene are LNHDA and SQIVND (reference sequence). This CDR3 contains 14 residues. The CDR3 protein is CASRWAQGNTEAFF. The CDR3 DNA reads TGTGCCAGTAGATGGGCACAGGGGAACACTGAAGCTTTCTTT.

The chain links TRBV28 to TRBJ2-7; 8 bases are a match to TRBD2. After removal of 2 bases from V and 2 bases from J, the junction contained 20 bases not matched to a gene. Looked up from germline, CDR1 is MDHEN and CDR2 is SYDVKM. This CDR3 spans 20 amino acids. The CDR3 protein is CASSLLTLGRRGAQAYEQYF. For the CDR3, the DNA is TGTGCCAGCAGTTTACTTACTCTAGGCCGGCGGGGGGCGCAGGCCTACGAGCAGTACTTC.

The chain combines TRBV29-1 with TRBJ1-5; maybe TRBD1 (5 bases). The CDR3 is made up of 13 amino acids. The germline V gene has CDR1 SQVTM and CDR2 ANQGSEA. Trimming left V 7 bases short and J 1 base short, with 11 bases between. CDR3 protein: CSAGGGSNQPQHF. DNA of the CDR3: TGCAGCGCTGGGGGGGGGAGCAATCAGCCCCAGCATTTT.

This clone was seen a few times. V is TRBV2 and J is TRBJ2-7; 9 nucleotides line up with TRBD1. V gave up 2 bases and J gave up 4 bases; unmatched junction bases: 9. Germline V gene lookup returns CDR1 SNHLY and CDR2 FYNNEI. The CDR3 spans 16 residues. Here the CDR3 DNA reads TGTGCCAGCAGTGAATTGGATTACAGGGGGCTTTACGAGCAGTACTTC. It codes for CASSELDYRGLYEQYF.

In DNA, the CDR3 is TGTGCCAGCAGCGTAGGGGCAGGGTCTCGGGTCACTGAAGCTTTCTTT. Amino acids: CASSVGAGSRVTEAFF. The chain links TRBV9 to TRBJ1-1; possible D gene TRBD1, 5 bases. The germline CDR1 and CDR2 sequences are SGDLS and YYNGEE. The CDR3 has 16 residues. Between the trimmed V and J ends, which lost 0 bases and 4 bases, there was a span of 16 bases. Filled out from reference TRBV9 and TRBJ1-1, the complete variable domain reads DSGVTQTPKHLITATGQRVTLRCSPRSGDLSVYWYQQSLDQGLQFLIQYYNGEERAKGNILERFSAQQFPDLHSELNLSSLELGDSALYFCASSVGAGSRVTEAFFGQGTRLTVV.

The rearrangement joins TRBV6-6 to TRBJ1-3; D gene ambiguous. Trimming took 7 bases from V and 2 from J, leaving 15 bases between them. Germline V gene data show CDR1 as MNHNY and CDR2 as SVGAGI (reference sequence). The CDR3 is 15 residues long. The CDR3 DNA is TGTGCCAGCAAAGTTTCAGGACTAGCTGGAAACACCATATATTTT. Its protein product is CASKVSGLAGNTIYF.